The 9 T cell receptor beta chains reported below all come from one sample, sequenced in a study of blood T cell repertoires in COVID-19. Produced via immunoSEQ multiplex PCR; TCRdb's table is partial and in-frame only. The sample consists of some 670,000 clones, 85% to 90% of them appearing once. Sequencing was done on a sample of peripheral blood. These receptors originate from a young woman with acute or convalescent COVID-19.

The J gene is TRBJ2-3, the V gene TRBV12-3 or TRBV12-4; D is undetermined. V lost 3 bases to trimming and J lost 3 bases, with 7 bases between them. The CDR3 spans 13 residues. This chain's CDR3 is CASSFWRTDTQYF. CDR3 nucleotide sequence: TGTGCCAGCAGTTTTTGGCGGACAGATACGCAGTATTTT.

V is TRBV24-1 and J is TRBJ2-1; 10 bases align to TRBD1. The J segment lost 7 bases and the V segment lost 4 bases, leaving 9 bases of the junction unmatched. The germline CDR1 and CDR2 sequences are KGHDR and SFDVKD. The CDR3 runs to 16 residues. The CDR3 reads CATSEPGTGEENEQFF. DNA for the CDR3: TGTGCCACCAGTGAACCCGGGACAGGGGAAGAAAATGAGCAGTTCTTC.

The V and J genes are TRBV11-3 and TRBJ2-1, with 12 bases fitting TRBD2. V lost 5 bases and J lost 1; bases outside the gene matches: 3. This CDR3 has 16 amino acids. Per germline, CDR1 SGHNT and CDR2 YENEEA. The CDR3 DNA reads TGTGCCAGCAGCCTTGGACTAGCGGGGTCCTACAATGAGCAGTTCTTC. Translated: CASSLGLAGSYNEQFF.

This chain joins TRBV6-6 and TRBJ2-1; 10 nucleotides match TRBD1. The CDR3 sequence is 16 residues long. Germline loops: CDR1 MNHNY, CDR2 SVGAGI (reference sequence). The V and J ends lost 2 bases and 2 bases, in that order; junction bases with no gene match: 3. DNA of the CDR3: TGTGCCAGCAGTTACGACGGACAGGGGGCCTACAATGAGCAGTTCTTC. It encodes CASSYDGQGAYNEQFF.

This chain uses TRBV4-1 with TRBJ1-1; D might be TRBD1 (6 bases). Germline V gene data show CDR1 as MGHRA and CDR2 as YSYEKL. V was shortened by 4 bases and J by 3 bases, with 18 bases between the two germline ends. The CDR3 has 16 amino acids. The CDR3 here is CASSLIPPGVDTEAFF. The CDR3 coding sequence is TGCGCCAGCAGCCTAATCCCCCCAGGGGTGGACACTGAAGCTTTCTTT.

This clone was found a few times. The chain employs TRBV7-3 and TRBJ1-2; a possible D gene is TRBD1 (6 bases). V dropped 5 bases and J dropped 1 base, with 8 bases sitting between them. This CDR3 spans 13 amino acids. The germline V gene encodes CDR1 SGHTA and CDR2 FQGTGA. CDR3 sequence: CASSPGHNYGYTF. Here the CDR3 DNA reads TGTGCCAGCAGCCCGGGACATAACTATGGCTACACCTTC.

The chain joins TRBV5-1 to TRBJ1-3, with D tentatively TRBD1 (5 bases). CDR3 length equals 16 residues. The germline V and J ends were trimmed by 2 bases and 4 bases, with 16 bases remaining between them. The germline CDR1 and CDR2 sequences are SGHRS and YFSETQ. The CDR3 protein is CASSFPGTAGGNTIYF. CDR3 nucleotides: TGCGCCAGCAGCTTTCCCGGGACCGCGGGGGGAAACACCATATATTTT.

CDR3 amino acids: CASSRTRIRGRTEAFF. In nucleotides, the CDR3 is TGTGCCAGCAGCCGAACCCGAATAAGGGGGAGAACTGAAGCTTTCTTT. This chain joins TRBV7-3 and TRBJ1-1, with D tentatively TRBD1 (6 bases). The CDR3 is made up of 16 amino acids. Germline loops: CDR1 SGHTA, CDR2 FQGTGA. V was cut by 5 bases and J by 5 bases, with 21 bases left in between.

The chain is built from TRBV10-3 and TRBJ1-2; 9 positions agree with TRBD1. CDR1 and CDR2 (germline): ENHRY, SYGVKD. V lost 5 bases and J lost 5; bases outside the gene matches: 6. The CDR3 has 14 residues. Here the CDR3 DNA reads TGTGCCATCAGTCCGGGACAGGGTTGGTATGGCTACACCTTC. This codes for CAISPGQGWYGYTF.